This is a list of T cell receptor beta chains from one sample in a study of beta chain features in type 1 diabetes. Some clones are missing from TCRdb's copy, which holds only in-frame ones; the method was immunoSEQ multiplex PCR. In the table there are some 500,000 clones, roughly 11% of which are singletons. Material for sequencing was naive CD4+ T cells from blood. The receptors here all came from a woman younger than 35 in good health. Each CDR3 is given with its conserved first and last residue. D genes are given only for firm matches. Not every row has a clone size; where given, it reads once, few, many or a size class.

size	V	D	J	CDR3	DNA
.	TRBV11-2	.	TRBJ2-4	CASSPGKIAKNIQYF	TGTGCCAGCAGCCCCGGGAAGATAGCCAAAAACATTCAGTACTTC
few	TRBV18	TRBD2	TRBJ2-3	CASSPARLAGLSSTDTQYF	TGTGCCAGCTCACCCGCGCGACTAGCGGGTCTTTCTAGCACAGATACGCAGTATTTT
few	TRBV29-1	TRBD1	TRBJ2-5	CSVETGGRETQYF	TGCAGCGTGGAGACAGGGGGGCGGGAGACCCAGTACTTC
.	TRBV27	.	TRBJ2-1	CASSLNGRANEQFF	TGTGCCAGCAGTTTAAACGGCAGGGCCAATGAGCAGTTCTTC
.	TRBV28	.	TRBJ1-1	CASRQRVLNTEAFF	TGTGCCAGCAGACAGAGAGTATTGAACACTGAAGCTTTCTTT
few	TRBV29-1	TRBD1	TRBJ2-1	CSVGWTGGTEQFF	TGCAGCGTGGGATGGACAGGGGGGACGGAGCAGTTCTTC
few	TRBV7-2	.	TRBJ2-2	CASSLVQGAGELFF	TGTGCCAGCAGCTTAGTACAGGGCGCCGGGGAGCTGTTTTTT
few	TRBV2	.	TRBJ1-2	CASSDRSYGYTF	TGTGCCAGCAGTGACAGGAGCTATGGCTACACCTTC
few	TRBV6-6	TRBD1	TRBJ1-1	CASSLDRGRDTEAFF	TGTGCCAGCAGTTTAGACAGGGGGAGAGACACTGAAGCTTTCTTT
.	TRBV18	.	TRBJ2-1	CASFSLAGRSYNEQFF	TGTGCCAGCTTTAGCTTGGCTGGACGGAGCTACAATGAGCAGTTCTTC
few	TRBV5-1	TRBD2	TRBJ2-1	CASSLLREPYNEQFF	TGCGCCAGCAGCTTGTTGCGGGAGCCCTACAATGAGCAGTTCTTC
few	TRBV19	.	TRBJ2-1	CASSPTGSYNEQFF	TGTGCCAGTAGTCCGACAGGCAGCTACAATGAGCAGTTCTTC
.	TRBV25-1	TRBD1	TRBJ2-1	CASRPRTGSKGYNEQFF	TGTGCCAGCAGACCACGGACAGGAAGTAAAGGCTACAATGAGCAGTTCTTC
many	TRBV7-9	.	TRBJ1-3	CASSWVAGNTIYF	TGTGCCAGCAGTTGGGTAGCTGGAAACACCATATATTTT
.	TRBV7-8	TRBD1	TRBJ1-1	CASKRTGTMNTEAFF	TGTGCCAGCAAACGGACAGGGACGATGAACACTGAAGCTTTCTTT
.	TRBV11-3	.	TRBJ1-1	CASSRGLNTEAFF	TGTGCCAGCAGCAGGGGGTTGAACACTGAAGCTTTCTTT
.	TRBV2	.	TRBJ1-2	CASSAQNYGYTF	TGTGCCAGCAGTGCACAGAACTATGGCTACACCTTC
few	TRBV5-6	.	TRBJ1-5	CASSLGYQPQHF	TGTGCCAGCAGCTTGGGTTATCAGCCCCAGCATTTT
.	TRBV10-3	.	TRBJ2-4	CAISEPAGPKNIQYF	TGTGCCATCAGTGAACCGGCTGGTCCCAAAAACATTCAGTACTTC
.	TRBV7-6	.	TRBJ2-1	CASSPLTGSYNEQFF	TGTGCCAGCAGCCCTTTGACAGGTTCCTACAATGAGCAGTTCTTC
.	TRBV29-1	.	TRBJ1-2	CSVGDPRRYGYTF	TGCAGCGTTGGGGATCCGCGGCGCTATGGCTACACCTTC
.	TRBV7-9	TRBD1	TRBJ1-6	CASSPTPGGTGVMSPLHF	TGTGCCAGCAGCCCCACCCCCGGCGGGACAGGGGTCATGTCACCCCTCCACTTT
.	TRBV2	.	TRBJ1-2	CASSPRTTYGYTF	TGTGCCAGCAGTCCCCGAACGACCTATGGCTACACCTTC
.	TRBV4-2	TRBD2	TRBJ2-7	CASSQVGGGQYF	TGTGCCAGCAGCCAAGTGGGCGGGGGGCAGTACTTC
.	TRBV4-1	.	TRBJ1-2	CASSQDRAVRGYTF	TGCGCCAGCAGCCAAGATAGGGCGGTTCGTGGCTACACCTTC
.	TRBV7-9	.	TRBJ1-2	CASSWTSQATAF	TGTGCCAGCAGCTGGACTTCCCAGGCAACGGCCTTC
.	TRBV6-6	.	TRBJ2-7	CASSYLVGGEQYF	TGTGCCAGCAGTTATCTCGTCGGGGGAGAGCAGTACTTC
few	TRBV29-1	.	TRBJ1-1	CSVDQGGSEAFF	TGCAGCGTTGACCAGGGTGGCTCTGAAGCTTTCTTT
few	TRBV30	TRBD1	TRBJ1-5	CAWSRGQGDQPQHF	TGTGCCTGGAGCCGAGGACAGGGCGATCAGCCCCAGCATTTT
few	TRBV30	TRBD2	TRBJ2-1	CAWSVPLGTSAYNEQFF	TGTGCCTGGAGTGTACCGCTCGGGACTAGCGCCTACAATGAGCAGTTCTTC
few	TRBV29-1	.	TRBJ1-2	CSVGGGGGYTF	TGCAGCGTTGGCGGGGGCGGCGGCTACACCTTC
.	TRBV23-1	TRBD1	TRBJ1-2	CASKGQTSQGGYGYTF	TGCGCCAGCAAGGGACAAACGTCACAGGGGGGCTATGGCTACACCTTC
few	TRBV7-8	.	TRBJ2-5	CASSLDGGMVFRQETQYF	TGTGCCAGCAGCTTAGATGGGGGGATGGTTTTCCGGCAAGAGACCCAGTACTTC
.	TRBV9	.	TRBJ1-2	CASSALGPPNYGYTF	TGTGCCAGCAGCGCTTTGGGCCCACCTAACTATGGCTACACCTTC
.	TRBV11-3	.	TRBJ2-5	CASSLDGAGETQYF	TGTGCCAGCAGTTTGGACGGGGCCGGGGAGACCCAGTACTTC
few	TRBV30	TRBD2	TRBJ2-1	CAWRNLASGKYNEQFF	TGTGCCTGGAGGAACCTGGCTAGCGGGAAATACAATGAGCAGTTCTTC
.	TRBV7-2	.	TRBJ2-5	CASRPGTEETQYF	TGTGCCAGCAGACCAGGGACGGAAGAGACCCAGTACTTC
.	TRBV5-1	.	TRBJ2-3	CASSIARGSTDTQYF	TGCGCCAGCAGCATTGCACGGGGTAGCACAGATACGCAGTATTTT
.	TRBV11-2	TRBD2	TRBJ2-3	CASSSMPLAGADTQYF	TGTGCCAGCAGCTCCATGCCACTAGCGGGAGCAGATACGCAGTATTTT